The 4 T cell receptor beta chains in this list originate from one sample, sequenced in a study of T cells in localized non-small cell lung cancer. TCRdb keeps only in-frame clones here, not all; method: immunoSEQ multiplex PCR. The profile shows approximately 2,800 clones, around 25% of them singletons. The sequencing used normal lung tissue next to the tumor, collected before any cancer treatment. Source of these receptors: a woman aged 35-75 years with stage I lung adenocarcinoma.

CDR3 amino acids: CASGSFASTDTQYF. CDR3 nucleotide sequence: TGTGCCAGCGGGTCCTTCGCTAGCACAGATACGCAGTATTTT. This chain uses TRBV9 with TRBJ2-3; D gene uncertain. Germline V gene lookup returns CDR1 SGDLS and CDR2 YYNGEE. The CDR3 is 14 residues long. V gave up 7 bases and J gave up 0 bases, with 12 bases separating them.

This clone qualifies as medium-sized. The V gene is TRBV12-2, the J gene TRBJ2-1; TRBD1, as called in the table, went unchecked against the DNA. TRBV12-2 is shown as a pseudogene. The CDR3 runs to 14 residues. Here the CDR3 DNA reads TGTGCCATCACCGGGGACAGGGGGGGGCATGAGCAGTTCTTC. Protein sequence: CAITGDRGGHEQFF.

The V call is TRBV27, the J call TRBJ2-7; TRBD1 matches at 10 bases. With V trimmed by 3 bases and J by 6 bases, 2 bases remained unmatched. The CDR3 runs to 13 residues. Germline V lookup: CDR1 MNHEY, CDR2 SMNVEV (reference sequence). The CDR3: CASSFWDRGEQYF. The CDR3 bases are TGTGCCAGCAGTTTTTGGGACAGGGGCGAGCAGTACTTC.

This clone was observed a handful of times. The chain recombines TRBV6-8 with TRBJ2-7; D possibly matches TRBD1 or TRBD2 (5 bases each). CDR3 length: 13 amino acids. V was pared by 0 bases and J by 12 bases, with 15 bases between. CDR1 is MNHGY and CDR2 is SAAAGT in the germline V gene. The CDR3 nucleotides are TGTGCCAGCAGTTACTCGACCGGTGGGGGATGGTACTTC. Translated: CASSYSTGGGWYF.